Shown below are 26 T cell receptor beta chains from a single sample sequenced in a study of blood T cell repertoires in COVID-19. Profiling relied on immunoSEQ multiplex PCR, and the TCRdb table lists in-frame clones only, not all of them. The sample records about 140,000 clones, 80% being singletons. The specimen sequenced was peripheral blood. The receptors originated from a man aged 70-80 years who had recovered from COVID-19.

The J gene is TRBJ2-2, the V gene TRBV24-1; D might be TRBD1 (6 bases). This CDR3 is 12 amino acids long. Trimming shortened V by 10 bases and J by 4 bases, and 9 bases separated the two germline ends. Per the germline V gene, CDR1 is KGHDR and CDR2 is SFDVKD. In nucleotides, the CDR3 is TGTGCCACTCAAGGGGGCACCGGGGAGCTGTTTTTT. This gives the protein CATQGGTGELFF.

CDR3 nucleotide sequence: TGTGCCAGCAGCCAAGACCCCGGAGCCCCCGAGACCCAGTACTTC. Protein sequence: CASSQDPGAPETQYF. V and J are TRBV4-2 and TRBJ2-5; D gene ambiguous. CDR1 and CDR2 (germline): LGHNA, YNFKEQ. The V gene lost 0 bases and the J gene lost 5 bases, with 13 bases spanning the gap. The length of the CDR3 is 15 residues.

The chain recombines TRBV7-3 with TRBJ2-7; the match to TRBD2 covers 8 bases. V dropped 1 base and J dropped 3; count of bases not matched to a gene: 5. This CDR3 contains 15 residues. Germline V gene lookup returns CDR1 SGHTA and CDR2 FQGTGA. The CDR3 DNA reads TGTGCCAGCAGCTTAAGCGGGAGGACCATCTACGAGCAGTACTTC. It codes for CASSLSGRTIYEQYF.

The CDR3 sequence: CASSLRDRGVYGYTF. CDR3 in DNA: TGTGCCAGCAGCCTCCGGGACAGGGGGGTCTATGGCTACACCTTC. The chain joins TRBV5-8 to TRBJ1-2, with TRBD1 matching 11 bases. Germline V CDR1 and CDR2: SGHTS, YDEGEE. This CDR3 contains 15 residues. V shed 4 bases and J 4 bases; nucleotides not matched to a gene: 6.

The rearrangement links TRBV27 to TRBJ1-4, with D perhaps TRBD1 (6 bases). The V gene's germline CDR1 is MNHEY and CDR2 SMNVEV (reference sequence). CDR3 size: 17 residues. V lost 5 bases and J lost 2, with 18 bases in between. The CDR3 nucleotides read TGTGCCAGCAGTCCCCTCGACAGGATCGCGACTAATGAAAAACTGTTTTTT. Encoded protein: CASSPLDRIATNEKLFF.

A single count supports this clone. The chain uses TRBV29-1 and TRBJ2-1; 8 bases line up with TRBD1. Per the germline V gene, CDR1 is SQVTM and CDR2 is ANQGSEA. The trim removed 2 bases at V and 8 bases at J, leaving 5 bases unmatched. The CDR3 is 13 residues long. The DNA of the CDR3 is TGCAGCGTTGAACAGCAGGGGGCCGATGAGCAGTTCTTC. This encodes CSVEQQGADEQFF.

The chain links TRBV6-1 to TRBJ1-5, with a tentative D call TRBD1 (5 bases). Germline CDR1 and CDR2: MNHNS and SASEGT. The CDR3 spans 15 residues. V was shortened by 2 bases and J by 7 bases, with 15 bases between the two germline ends. CDR3 bases: TGTGCCAGCAGTGAACCGGGACTCCAAACCCAGCCCCAGCATTTT. Amino acids: CASSEPGLQTQPQHF.

The J gene is TRBJ1-1, the V gene TRBV29-1; D gene unclear. V was shortened by 6 bases and J by 11 bases, with 16 bases between the two germline ends. Germline V gene lookup returns CDR1 SQVTM and CDR2 ANQGSEA. This CDR3 region has 11 residues. CDR3 bases: TGCAGCGTCGCTCCTAGACTTGGTGCTTTCTTT. Translation gives CSVAPRLGAFF.

This rearrangement joins TRBV27 to TRBJ2-1; TRBD1 is a possible D gene (6 bases). The V end lost 6 bases, the J end lost 7 bases, and 16 bases lay between the germline ends. This CDR3 is 14 amino acids long. CDR1 and CDR2 from the germline V gene are MNHEY and SMNVEV (reference sequence). The CDR3 spells CASSPGQQTNEQFF. For the CDR3, the DNA is TGTGCCAGCAGCCCAGGACAGCAAACGAATGAGCAGTTCTTC.

This sequence joins TRBV9 and TRBJ1-2; 8 bases are a match to TRBD1. Germline assignment: CDR1 SGDLS and CDR2 YYNGEE. The CDR3 totals 15 residues. After removal of 0 bases from V and 0 bases from J, the junction contained 1 base not matched to a gene. CDR3: CASSVATGANYGYTF. CDR3 DNA: TGTGCCAGCAGCGTAGCGACAGGGGCTAACTATGGCTACACCTTC. The full variable domain, rest sourced from reference TRBV9 and TRBJ1-2, is DSGVTQTPKHLITATGQRVTLRCSPRSGDLSVYWYQQSLDQGLQFLIQYYNGEERAKGNILERFSAQQFPDLHSELNLSSLELGDSALYFCASSVATGANYGYTFGSGTRLTVV.

This rearrangement joins TRBV19 to TRBJ1-5; D is ambiguous. From germline, CDR1 is LNHDA and CDR2 SQIVND (reference sequence). The CDR3 length is 15 residues. Trimming stripped 2 bases from V and 6 bases from J, with 14 bases between. CDR3 bases: TGTGCCAGTAGTATACCGGGGTTTCGTGTTCAGCCCCAGCATTTT. Amino acid sequence: CASSIPGFRVQPQHF.

The V and J genes are TRBV11-2 and TRBJ2-4, with no clear D. Germline values: CDR1 SGHAT, CDR2 FQNNGV. Trimming removed 6 bases from V and 1 base from J, with 10 bases in between. The CDR3 extends over 14 amino acids. The DNA of the CDR3 is TGTGCCAGCAGTAGCTTTGGGGCCAAAAACATTCAGTACTTC. Translated: CASSSFGAKNIQYF.

This clone was seen repeatedly, ten times or more. The gene calls are TRBV7-8 and TRBJ1-5, with unresolved D. The CDR3 is 16 residues long. Germline values: CDR1 SGHVS, CDR2 FQNEAQ. V dropped 5 bases and J dropped 4 bases, with 18 bases sitting between them. The CDR3 protein is CASSLQRITRNQPQHF. The DNA for the CDR3 is TGTGCCAGCAGCCTACAACGAATAACCAGGAATCAGCCCCAGCATTTT.

The rearrangement links TRBV19 to TRBJ2-1; D might be TRBD2 (6 bases). The length of the CDR3 is 14 residues. V was pared by 3 bases and J by 6 bases, with 12 bases between. Germline-derived CDR1 and CDR2 are LNHDA and SQIVND (reference sequence). The CDR3 is CASSIGRMGNEQFF. The CDR3 DNA follows: TGTGCCAGTAGTATCGGGAGAATGGGCAATGAGCAGTTCTTC.

The rearrangement uses TRBV4-3 and TRBJ2-1; 10 bases line up with TRBD2. CDR1 and CDR2 from the germline V gene are LGHNA and YSLEER. Germline trimming cut 0 bases from V and 5 bases from J; bases unmatched to any gene: 10. This CDR3 comprises 18 residues. The CDR3 region has the DNA TGCGCCAGCAGCCAAGATTTAGCGGGAGGCAGAATAGACAATGAGCAGTTCTTC. It specifies CASSQDLAGGRIDNEQFF.

The rearrangement uses TRBV10-2 and TRBJ1-5; 8 nucleotides match TRBD1. Trimming removed 6 bases from V and 12 bases from J; junction bases left unmatched: 4. The CDR3 spans 11 residues. CDR1 WSHSY and CDR2 SAAADI come from the germline V gene. The CDR3 sequence: CASSRQGFQHF. CDR3 in DNA: TGCGCCAGCAGCAGACAGGGGTTCCAGCATTTT.

The rearrangement uses TRBV6-5 and TRBJ2-3; D is perhaps TRBD2 (6 bases). Germline V gene lookup returns CDR1 MNHEY and CDR2 SVGAGI. The CDR3 runs to 14 residues. Trimming left V 7 bases short and J 4 bases short, with 15 bases between. The CDR3 DNA follows: TGTGCCAGCACCCTGGAGGGGCGCGCAGATACGCAGTATTTT. Amino acids: CASTLEGRADTQYF.

V and J are TRBV5-4 and TRBJ1-3; D might be TRBD1 (6 bases). The CDR3 is 16 amino acids. Germline CDR1 reads SGHNT; CDR2 reads YYREEE (reference sequence). Trimming took 0 bases from V and 2 from J, leaving 12 bases between them. CDR3 amino acids: CASSLGQGLAGNTIYF. Written as DNA, the CDR3 is TGTGCCAGCAGCTTGGGGCAGGGGTTAGCTGGAAACACCATATATTTT.

This clone came up a few times. DNA of the CDR3: TGTGCCAGCAGCATCGGGACTAGCGGAGACAATGAGCAGTTCTTC. Amino acid sequence: CASSIGTSGDNEQFF. The chain couples TRBV27 to TRBJ2-1, with 11 bases matching TRBD2. Germline trimming cut 6 bases from V and 5 bases from J; bases unmatched to any gene: 6. The CDR3 is made up of 15 amino acids. Germline V gives CDR1 MNHEY, CDR2 SMNVEV (reference sequence).

The chain combines TRBV23-1 with TRBJ2-7; no clear D gene. TRBV23-1 belongs to the ORF category, with a function that is uncertain. The CDR3 extends over 13 amino acids. V was pared by 4 bases and J by 0 bases, with 7 bases between. CDR3 protein: CASSPTSSYEQYF. The CDR3 DNA reads TGCGCCAGCAGTCCCACGAGCTCCTACGAGCAGTACTTC.

V and J are TRBV4-1 and TRBJ1-4; 7 nucleotides line up with TRBD1. Germline values: CDR1 MGHRA, CDR2 YSYEKL. The CDR3 length is 17 residues. V was pared by 5 bases and J by 5 bases, with 14 bases of the junction left unmatched. The CDR3 DNA follows: TGCGCCAGCAGCAGAGAGGGACAGAGGTCCTTCAATGAAAAACTGTTTTTT. Translating it yields CASSREGQRSFNEKLFF.

The rearrangement uses TRBV7-8 and TRBJ2-3; 10 nucleotides align to TRBD2. Unmatched junction bases numbered 7, after V lost 1 base and J lost 3 bases. The germline CDR1 and CDR2 sequences are SGHVS and FQNEAQ. This CDR3 contains 17 residues. The CDR3 DNA follows: TGTGCCAGCAGCTTAGGGAGAACTAGCGGGATGACAGATACGCAGTATTTT. It yields the protein CASSLGRTSGMTDTQYF. The entire variable domain, with the rest obtained from reference TRBV7-8 and TRBJ2-3, is as follows: GAGVSQSPRYKVAKRGQDVALRCDPISGHVSLFWYQQALGQGPEFLTYFQNEAQLDKSGLPSDRFFAERPEGSVSTLKIQRTQQEDSAVYLCASSLGRTSGMTDTQYFGPGTRLTVL.

The CDR3 nucleotides read TGCGCCAGCAGCTCGACAGGGGGAAAGAACACTGAAGCTTTCTTT. This gives the protein CASSSTGGKNTEAFF. The chain combines TRBV5-1 with TRBJ1-1, with 9 bases that match TRBD1. The trim removed 3 bases at V and 1 base at J, leaving 4 bases unmatched. Per germline, CDR1 SGHRS and CDR2 YFSETQ. CDR3 length equals 15 residues.

The rearrangement joins TRBV29-1 to TRBJ1-1, with 7 bases fitting TRBD1. The V and J ends lost 3 bases and 2 bases, in that order; junction bases with no gene match: 6. Germline V gives CDR1 SQVTM, CDR2 ANQGSEA. This CDR3 has 14 amino acids. The CDR3 loop reads CSVDPDRFNTEAFF. The DNA for the CDR3 is TGCAGCGTTGATCCGGACAGGTTCAACACTGAAGCTTTCTTT. Full variable domain (outside the CDR3, taken from reference TRBV29-1 and TRBJ1-1): SAVISQKPSRDICQRGTSLTIQCQVDSQVTMMFWYRQQPGQSLTLIATANQGSEATYESGFVIDKFPISRPNLTFSTLTVSNMSPEDSSIYLCSVDPDRFNTEAFFGQGTRLTVV.

The chain carries TRBV3-1 (or the pseudogene TRBV3-2) and TRBJ2-1; TRBD2 agrees at 11 bases. Looked up from germline, CDR1 is LGHDT and CDR2 is YNNKEL (reference sequence). The CDR3 totals 18 residues. V lost 2 bases and J lost 4; bases outside the gene matches: 10. The DNA for the CDR3 is TGTGCCAGCAGCCAAACAGTACTAGCGGGAGTGTCTTACAATGAGCAGTTCTTC. Protein product: CASSQTVLAGVSYNEQFF.

The chain uses TRBV18 and TRBJ1-2; 10 bases agree with TRBD1. Germline-derived CDR1 and CDR2 are KGHSH and LQKENI. There are 15 residues in the CDR3. Trimming took 4 bases from V and 5 from J; bases not matched to a gene: 7. CDR3 sequence (DNA): TGTGCCAGCTCACAAGTCGGGACAGGGGAATATGGCTACACCTTC. As protein: CASSQVGTGEYGYTF.